This entry lists 23 T cell receptor beta chains sequenced from one sample in a study of blood T cell repertoires in COVID-19. Generated by immunoSEQ multiplex PCR, the TCRdb table keeps only in-frame clones and is missing some. The table records around 170,000 clones, 80% to 90% of them present only once. Sequences were obtained from peripheral blood. All receptors derive from a woman between 65 and 79 years old with acute or convalescent COVID-19.

The chain links TRBV19 to TRBJ2-2, with TRBD1 identical over 7 bases. After removal of 2 bases from V and 5 bases from J, the junction contained 5 bases not matched to a gene. This CDR3 has 15 amino acids. Germline CDR1 and CDR2: LNHDA and SQIVND (reference sequence). DNA for the CDR3: TGTGCCAGTAGTATACAGGGGGTTGTGACCGGGGAGCTGTTTTTT. Residues: CASSIQGVVTGELFF.

This clone has a handful of counts. The chain carries TRBV6-5 and TRBJ1-1, with D perhaps matching TRBD1 (6 bases). V was pared by 5 bases and J by 2 bases, with 15 bases between. Germline V gene data show CDR1 as MNHEY and CDR2 as SVGAGI. The CDR3 sequence is 15 residues long. CDR3 in amino acids: CASSKLGTTNTEAFF. In DNA form, the CDR3 reads TGTGCCAGCAGTAAGCTTGGGACAACAAACACTGAAGCTTTCTTT.

The CDR3 sequence is CASSAGQIIGEAFF. The CDR3 DNA is TGTGCCAGCTCAGCCGGACAGATCATAGGTGAAGCTTTCTTT. This chain connects TRBV18 to TRBJ1-1; tentatively, D is TRBD1 (6 bases). This CDR3 is 14 amino acids long. The V gene lost 5 bases and the J gene lost 7 bases, with 17 bases spanning the gap. CDR1 KGHSH and CDR2 LQKENI come from the germline V gene.

The chain links TRBV5-4 to TRBJ2-2, with D possibly TRBD1 on 7 matching bases. V shed 7 bases and J shed 2 bases, with 18 bases lying between them. The germline CDR1 and CDR2 sequences are SGHNT and YYREEE (reference sequence). This CDR3 contains 16 residues. The CDR3 DNA reads TGTGCCAGCCCCCAGGGGGGCGGAATAAACACCGGGGAGCTGTTTTTT. This encodes CASPQGGGINTGELFF.

V and J are TRBV15 and TRBJ1-4; D is unclear. CDR3 length: 13 residues. V was clipped by 0 bases and J by 5 bases, with 4 bases between them. CDR1 is LNHNV and CDR2 is YYDKDF in the germline V gene (reference sequence). The DNA of the CDR3 is TGTGCCACCAGCAGAGACGCGAATGAAAAACTGTTTTTT. This sequence encodes CATSRDANEKLFF.

J is TRBJ1-3 and V is TRBV29-1, with TRBD1 identical over 8 bases. The CDR3 is made up of 15 amino acids. Per the germline V gene, CDR1 is SQVTM and CDR2 is ANQGSEA. The junction had 10 bases not matched to a gene; V was cut back by 5 bases and J by 4 bases. DNA for the CDR3: TGCAGCGTTCAAAGGGACAGGACGCCCGGAAACACCATATATTTT. This encodes CSVQRDRTPGNTIYF.

This clone was counted a single time. The V call is TRBV6-4, the J call TRBJ1-6, with TRBD1 identical over 9 bases. V shed 6 bases, J shed 9 bases, and the junction held 6 bases outside the gene matches. The CDR3 has 14 amino acids. Germline-derived CDR1 and CDR2 are MRHNA and SNTAGT. CDR3 bases: TGTGCCAGCAGCCCCGACAGGGGGGGTTCACCCCTCCACTTT. As protein: CASSPDRGGSPLHF.

The V call is TRBV10-3, the J call TRBJ1-1; 7 nucleotides align to TRBD1. Germline V CDR1 and CDR2: ENHRY, SYGVKD. J gave up 1 base and V 3 bases, and 2 bases lay outside the gene matches. This CDR3 has 14 amino acids. The DNA of the CDR3 is TGTGCCATCAGTGACCGGACAGGGAACACTGAAGCTTTCTTT. It codes for CAISDRTGNTEAFF.

This clone was recorded only once. The V gene is TRBV6-6, the J gene TRBJ2-5; D is uncertain. The CDR3 extends over 14 amino acids. V was shortened by 2 bases and J by 2 bases, with 9 bases between the two germline ends. Germline CDR1 reads MNHNY; CDR2 reads SVGAGI (reference sequence). CDR3 DNA sequence: TGTGCCAGCAGTTACGATAGACTTCAAGAGACCCAGTACTTC. Amino acid sequence: CASSYDRLQETQYF.

The V gene is TRBV13, the J gene TRBJ1-4; D gene unclear. The CDR3 has 13 residues. The V gene lost 5 bases and the J gene lost 8 bases, with 12 bases spanning the gap. Germline V gene lookup returns CDR1 PRHDT and CDR2 FYEKMQ (reference sequence). This chain's CDR3 is CASSERTLEKLFF. DNA for the CDR3: TGTGCCAGCAGCGAGCGGACCCTAGAAAAACTGTTTTTT.

The V and J genes are TRBV6-5 and TRBJ1-5; D gene unclear. This CDR3 contains 12 residues. Germline CDR1 reads MNHEY; CDR2 reads SVGAGI. V lost 2 bases, J lost 9 bases, and 8 bases lay in between. Here the CDR3 DNA reads TGTGCCAGCAGTTACACCGGTGGGCCCCAGCATTTT. Protein: CASSYTGGPQHF.

The rearrangement joins TRBV4-3 to TRBJ1-2; the match to TRBD1 covers 7 bases. The germline V gene has CDR1 LGHNA and CDR2 YSLEER. The CDR3 sequence is 15 residues long. J was trimmed by 4 bases and V by 2 bases; bases with no gene match: 7. CDR3 protein: CASSQQTGAVYGYTF. The CDR3 DNA reads as TGCGCCAGCAGCCAACAAACAGGGGCGGTCTATGGCTACACCTTC.

This clone showed up just a few times. In DNA, the CDR3 is TGTGCCAGCAGTCCCCCGGGACAGGGGGTGCACGAGCAGTACTTC. It translates to CASSPPGQGVHEQYF. The V gene is TRBV6-5, the J gene TRBJ2-7; TRBD1 aligns across 11 bases. CDR3 length equals 15 residues. V was pared by 5 bases and J by 5 bases, with 8 bases of the junction left unmatched. CDR1 MNHEY and CDR2 SVGAGI come from the germline V gene.

The chain links TRBV3-1 (or the pseudogene TRBV3-2) to TRBJ1-1, with 7 bases aligning to TRBD1. V dropped 4 bases and J dropped 0; count of bases not matched to a gene: 5. The germline V gene has CDR1 LGHDT and CDR2 YNNKEL (reference sequence). The CDR3 contains 15 residues. The CDR3 loop reads CASSLGQVMNTEAFF. The DNA for the CDR3 is TGTGCCAGCAGCCTAGGACAGGTCATGAACACTGAAGCTTTCTTT.

J is TRBJ1-2 and V is TRBV9; D is unclear. V was cut by 4 bases and J by 6 bases, with 19 bases left in between. Looked up from germline, CDR1 is SGDLS and CDR2 is YYNGEE. The CDR3 is made up of 15 amino acids. CDR3 nucleotide sequence: TGTGCCAGCAGCCCCTTTACTTCACCCCTCGATGGCTACACCTTC. Protein product: CASSPFTSPLDGYTF.

The rearrangement uses TRBV7-9 and TRBJ2-1; unclear D gene. CDR3 length equals 15 residues. V lost 3 bases and J lost 3, with 12 bases in between. CDR1 is SEHNR, CDR2 FQNEAQ, per germline (reference sequence). CDR3 coding DNA: TGTGCCAGCAGCTTCGCGGTAGGAATCTACAATGAGCAGTTCTTC. Protein sequence: CASSFAVGIYNEQFF.

This chain connects TRBV12-3 or TRBV12-4 to TRBJ2-1, with D possibly being TRBD1 (6 bases). This CDR3 has 13 residues. Trimming left V 4 bases short and J 6 bases short, with 10 bases between. The DNA of the CDR3 is TGTGCCAGCAGTTATGGGACACTCAATGAGCAGTTCTTC. This sequence encodes CASSYGTLNEQFF.

The chain carries TRBV2 and TRBJ2-4; D gene uncertain. Per the germline V gene, CDR1 is SNHLY and CDR2 is FYNNEI. The V end lost 5 bases, the J end lost 8 bases, and 16 bases lay between the germline ends. This CDR3 region has 14 residues. CDR3 DNA: TGTGCCAGCAGTCCCCAGGTGCCCGGCGACATTCAGTACTTC. This gives the protein CASSPQVPGDIQYF.

This clone occurred once. This sequence joins TRBV5-8 and TRBJ1-4; 9 bases match TRBD1. This CDR3 is built from 15 residues. In germline, CDR1 is SGHTS, CDR2 YDEGEE. V shed 8 bases, J shed 7 bases, and the junction held 12 bases outside the gene matches. CDR3 bases: TGTGCCAGTTTCCCAACCGGGACAGGGAGTGAAAAACTGTTTTTT. This translates into CASFPTGTGSEKLFF. Filled out from reference TRBV5-8 and TRBJ1-4, the complete variable domain reads EAGVTQSPTHLIKTRGQQATLRCSPISGHTSVYWYQQALGLGLQFLLWYDEGEERNRGNFPPRFSGRQFPNYSSELNVNALELEDSALYLCASFPTGTGSEKLFFGSGTQLSVL.

This clone has just a few counts. The chain recombines TRBV6-6 with TRBJ1-2; 10 bases fit TRBD1. CDR3 size: 14 residues. Germline V gene lookup returns CDR1 MNHNY and CDR2 SVGAGI (reference sequence). V lost 5 bases, J lost 7 bases, and 7 bases stayed unmatched. This CDR3 reads CASSTTGGRVGYTF. CDR3 sequence (DNA): TGTGCCAGCAGTACGACAGGGGGCAGGGTTGGCTACACCTTC.

As regards this clone: The junction departs from the called germline gene at one end, perhaps through a read error. The chain employs TRBV7-9 and TRBJ1-4; 7 nucleotides agree with TRBD1. The germline V gene encodes CDR1 SEHNR and CDR2 FQNEAQ (reference sequence). CDR3 length: 12 amino acids. The CDR3 DNA follows: TGTGCCAGCAGCTTGGAGACAGGGCAGCCCCTTTTT. Its protein is CASSLETGQPLF.

The rearrangement joins TRBV15 to TRBJ1-4; TRBD1 matches at 7 bases. Germline V CDR1 and CDR2: LNHNV, YYDKDF (reference sequence). Germline trimming cut 0 bases from V and 8 bases from J; bases unmatched to any gene: 6. CDR3 length: 15 amino acids. The CDR3 sequence is CATSRDARGREKLFF. The CDR3 DNA is TGTGCCACCAGCAGAGATGCCAGGGGGAGGGAAAAACTGTTTTTT.

This chain links TRBV30 with TRBJ2-7, with 9 bases aligning to TRBD2. Germline values: CDR1 GTSNPN, CDR2 SVGIG (reference sequence). The J segment lost 7 bases and the V segment lost 0 bases, leaving 10 bases of the junction unmatched. This CDR3 has 15 amino acids. This chain's CDR3 is CAWSVLFPSGAEQYF. CDR3 in DNA: TGTGCCTGGAGTGTCTTGTTTCCTAGCGGGGCTGAGCAGTACTTC. Full variable domain (remainder filled in from reference TRBV30 and TRBJ2-7): SQTIHQWPATLVQPVGSPLSLECTVEGTSNPNLYWYRQAAGRGLQLLFYSVGIGQISSEVPQNLSASRPQDRQFILSSKKLLLSDSGFYLCAWSVLFPSGAEQYFGPGTRLTVT.